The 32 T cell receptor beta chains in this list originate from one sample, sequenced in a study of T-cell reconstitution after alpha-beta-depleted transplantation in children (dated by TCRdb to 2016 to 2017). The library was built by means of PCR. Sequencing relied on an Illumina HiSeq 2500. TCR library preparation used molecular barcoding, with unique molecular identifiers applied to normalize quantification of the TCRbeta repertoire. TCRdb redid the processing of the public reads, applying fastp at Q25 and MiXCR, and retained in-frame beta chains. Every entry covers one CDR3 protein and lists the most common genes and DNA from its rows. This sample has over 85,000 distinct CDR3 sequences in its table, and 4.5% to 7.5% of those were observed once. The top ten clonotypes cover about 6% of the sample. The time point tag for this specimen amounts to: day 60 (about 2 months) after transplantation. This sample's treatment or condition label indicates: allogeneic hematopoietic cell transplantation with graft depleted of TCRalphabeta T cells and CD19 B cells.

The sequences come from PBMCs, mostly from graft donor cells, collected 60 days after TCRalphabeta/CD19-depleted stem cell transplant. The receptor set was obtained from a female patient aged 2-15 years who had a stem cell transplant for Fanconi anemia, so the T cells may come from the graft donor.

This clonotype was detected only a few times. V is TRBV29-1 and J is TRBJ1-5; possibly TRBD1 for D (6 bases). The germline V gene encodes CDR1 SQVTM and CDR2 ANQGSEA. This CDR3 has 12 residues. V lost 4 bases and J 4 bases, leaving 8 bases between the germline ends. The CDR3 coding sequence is TGCAGCGTTGGGACAGAAAATCAGCCCCAGCATTTT. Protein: CSVGTENQPQHF.

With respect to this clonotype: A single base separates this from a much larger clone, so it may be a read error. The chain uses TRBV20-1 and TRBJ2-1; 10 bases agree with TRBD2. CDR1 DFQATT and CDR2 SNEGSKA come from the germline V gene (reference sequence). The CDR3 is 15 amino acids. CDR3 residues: CCARIPSGRGYEQFF. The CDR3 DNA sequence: TGCTGTGCTAGGATTCCTAGCGGGAGAGGCTATGAGCAGTTCTTC.

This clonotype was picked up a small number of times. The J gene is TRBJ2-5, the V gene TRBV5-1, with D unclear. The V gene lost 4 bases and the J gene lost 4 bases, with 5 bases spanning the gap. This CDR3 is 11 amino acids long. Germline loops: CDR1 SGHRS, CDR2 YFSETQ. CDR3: CASSGVETQYF. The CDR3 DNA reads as TGCGCCAGCAGCGGCGTAGAGACCCAGTACTTC.

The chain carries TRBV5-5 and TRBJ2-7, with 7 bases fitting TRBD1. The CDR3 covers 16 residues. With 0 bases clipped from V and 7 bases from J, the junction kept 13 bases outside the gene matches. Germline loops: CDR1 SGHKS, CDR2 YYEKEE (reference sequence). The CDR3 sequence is CASSLASGQTLGEQYF. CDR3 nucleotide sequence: TGTGCCAGCAGCTTGGCGTCGGGACAGACCCTGGGGGAGCAGTACTTC.

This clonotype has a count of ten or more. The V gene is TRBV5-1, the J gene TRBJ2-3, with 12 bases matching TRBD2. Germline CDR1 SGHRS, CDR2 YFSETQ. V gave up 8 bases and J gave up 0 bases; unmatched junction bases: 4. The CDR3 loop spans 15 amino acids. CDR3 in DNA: TGCGCCAGTCGACTAGCGGGAGCCAGCACAGATACGCAGTATTTT. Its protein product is CASRLAGASTDTQYF.

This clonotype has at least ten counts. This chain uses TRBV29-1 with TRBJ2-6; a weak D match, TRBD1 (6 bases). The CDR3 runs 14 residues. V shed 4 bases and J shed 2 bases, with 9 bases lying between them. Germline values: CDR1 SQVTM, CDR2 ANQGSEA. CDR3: CSVVEGAGANVLTF. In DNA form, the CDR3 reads TGCAGCGTTGTCGAGGGGGCTGGGGCCAACGTCCTGACTTTC. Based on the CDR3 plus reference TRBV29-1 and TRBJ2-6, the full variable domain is SAVISQKPSRDICQRGTSLTIQCQVDSQVTMMFWYRQQPGQSLTLIATANQGSEATYESGFVIDKFPISRPNLTFSTLTVSNMSPEDSSIYLCSVVEGAGANVLTFGAGSRLTVL.

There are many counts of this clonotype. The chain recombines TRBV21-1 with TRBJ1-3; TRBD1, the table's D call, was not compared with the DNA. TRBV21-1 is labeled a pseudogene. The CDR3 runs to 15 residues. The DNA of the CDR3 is TGTGCCAGCAGCAAAATGAAACAGGGTAGATCGACCATATATTTT. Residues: CASSKMKQGRSTIYF.

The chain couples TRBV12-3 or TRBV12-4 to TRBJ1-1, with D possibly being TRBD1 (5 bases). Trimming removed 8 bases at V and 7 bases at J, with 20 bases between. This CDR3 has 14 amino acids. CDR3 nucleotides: TGTGCCAGCCTTGACCAGGGAGAAAGGGGTGAAGCTTTCTTT. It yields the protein CASLDQGERGEAFF.

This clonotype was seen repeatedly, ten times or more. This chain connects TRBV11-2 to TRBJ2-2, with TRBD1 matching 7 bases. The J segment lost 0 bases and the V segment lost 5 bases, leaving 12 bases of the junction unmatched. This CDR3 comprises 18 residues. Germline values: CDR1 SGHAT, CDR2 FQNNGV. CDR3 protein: CASSVYRDSLPNTGELFF. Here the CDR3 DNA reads TGTGCCAGCAGCGTCTACCGGGACAGCCTTCCGAACACCGGGGAGCTGTTTTTT. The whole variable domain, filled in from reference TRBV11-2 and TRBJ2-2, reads EAGVAQSPRYKIIEKRQSVAFWCNPISGHATLYWYQQILGQGPKLLIQFQNNGVVDDSQLPKDRFSAERLKGVDSTLKIQPAKLEDSAVYLCASSVYRDSLPNTGELFFGEGSRLTVL.

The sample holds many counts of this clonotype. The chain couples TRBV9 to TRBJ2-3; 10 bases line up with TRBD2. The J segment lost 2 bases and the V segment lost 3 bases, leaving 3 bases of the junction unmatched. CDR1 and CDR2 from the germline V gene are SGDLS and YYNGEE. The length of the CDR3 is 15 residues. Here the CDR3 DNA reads TGTGCCAGCAGCGACGGACTAGCGGACACAGATACGCAGTATTTT. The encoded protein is CASSDGLADTDTQYF.

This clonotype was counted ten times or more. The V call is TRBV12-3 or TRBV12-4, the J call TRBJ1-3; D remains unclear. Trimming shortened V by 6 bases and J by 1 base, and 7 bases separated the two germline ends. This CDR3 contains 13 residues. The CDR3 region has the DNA TGTGCCAGCAGCGGACGATCTGGAAACACCATATATTTT. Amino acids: CASSGRSGNTIYF.

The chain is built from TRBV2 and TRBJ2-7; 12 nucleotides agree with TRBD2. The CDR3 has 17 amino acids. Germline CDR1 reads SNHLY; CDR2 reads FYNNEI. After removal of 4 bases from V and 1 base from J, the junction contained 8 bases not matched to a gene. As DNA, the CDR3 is TGTGCCAGCAGTGCAATAGGGACTAGCGGGCCTTCCTACGAGCAGTACTTC. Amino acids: CASSAIGTSGPSYEQYF.

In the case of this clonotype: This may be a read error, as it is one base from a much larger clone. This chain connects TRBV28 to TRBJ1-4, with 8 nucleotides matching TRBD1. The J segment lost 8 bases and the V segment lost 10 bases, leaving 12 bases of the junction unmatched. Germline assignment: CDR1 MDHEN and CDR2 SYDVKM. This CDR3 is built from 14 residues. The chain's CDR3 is CATRETGAGEKLFF. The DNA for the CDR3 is TGTGCCACCAGGGAGACAGGGGCTGGGGAAAAACTGTTTTTT. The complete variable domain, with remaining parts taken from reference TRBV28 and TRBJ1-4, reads DVKVTQSSRYLVKRTGEKVFLECVQDMDHENMFWYRQDPGLGLRLIYFSYDVKMKEKGDIPEGYSVSREKKERFSLILESASTNQTSMYLCATRETGAGEKLFFGSGTQLSVL.

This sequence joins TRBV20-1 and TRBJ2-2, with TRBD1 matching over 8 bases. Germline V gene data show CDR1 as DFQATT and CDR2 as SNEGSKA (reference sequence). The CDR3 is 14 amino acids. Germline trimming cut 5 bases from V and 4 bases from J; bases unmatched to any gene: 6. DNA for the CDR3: TGCAGTGCTTCACAGGGGGGAGGCACCGGGGAGCTGTTTTTT. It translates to CSASQGGGTGELFF.

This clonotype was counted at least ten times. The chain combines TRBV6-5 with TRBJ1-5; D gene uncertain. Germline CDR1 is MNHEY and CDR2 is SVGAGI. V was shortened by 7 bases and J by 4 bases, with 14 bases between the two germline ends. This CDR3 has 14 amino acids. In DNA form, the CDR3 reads TGTGCCAGCATCGTGGGCAGAATAAATCAGCCCCAGCATTTT. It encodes CASIVGRINQPQHF.

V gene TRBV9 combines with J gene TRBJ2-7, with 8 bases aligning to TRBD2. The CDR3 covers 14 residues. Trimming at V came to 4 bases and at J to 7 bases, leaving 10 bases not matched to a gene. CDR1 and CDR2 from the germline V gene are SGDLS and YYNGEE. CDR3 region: CASSPQAGAYEQYF. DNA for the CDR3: TGTGCCAGCAGCCCCCAAGCGGGAGCTTATGAGCAGTACTTC. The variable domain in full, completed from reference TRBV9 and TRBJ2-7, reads DSGVTQTPKHLITATGQRVTLRCSPRSGDLSVYWYQQSLDQGLQFLIQYYNGEERAKGNILERFSAQQFPDLHSELNLSSLELGDSALYFCASSPQAGAYEQYFGPGTRLTVT.

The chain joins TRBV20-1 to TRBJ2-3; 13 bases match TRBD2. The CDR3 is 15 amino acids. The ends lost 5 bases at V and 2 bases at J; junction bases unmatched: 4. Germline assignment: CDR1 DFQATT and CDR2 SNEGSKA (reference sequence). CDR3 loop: CSAGTSGTPTDTQYF. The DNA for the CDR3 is TGCAGTGCTGGGACTAGCGGGACCCCCACAGATACGCAGTATTTT.

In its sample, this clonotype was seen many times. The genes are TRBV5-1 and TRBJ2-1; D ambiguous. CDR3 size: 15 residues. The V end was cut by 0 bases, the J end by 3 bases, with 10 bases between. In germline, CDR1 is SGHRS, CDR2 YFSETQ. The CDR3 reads CASSLARNSYNEQFF. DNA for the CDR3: TGCGCCAGCAGCTTGGCCAGGAACAGCTACAATGAGCAGTTCTTC.

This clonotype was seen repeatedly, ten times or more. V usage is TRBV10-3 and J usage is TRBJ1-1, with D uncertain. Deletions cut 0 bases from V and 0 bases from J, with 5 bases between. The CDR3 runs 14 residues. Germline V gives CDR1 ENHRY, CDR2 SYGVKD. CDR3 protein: CAISESYMNTEAFF. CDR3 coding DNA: TGTGCCATCAGTGAGTCATACATGAACACTGAAGCTTTCTTT.

This CDR3 is CSVGRGARTEAFF. The CDR3 DNA reads as TGCAGCGTCGGGAGGGGGGCTAGGACTGAAGCTTTCTTT. The V call is TRBV29-1, the J call TRBJ1-1; perhaps TRBD1 as D (6 bases). With 6 bases removed from V and 5 bases from J, the gap between germline ends came to 16 bases. This CDR3 is 13 amino acids long. Germline values: CDR1 SQVTM, CDR2 ANQGSEA.

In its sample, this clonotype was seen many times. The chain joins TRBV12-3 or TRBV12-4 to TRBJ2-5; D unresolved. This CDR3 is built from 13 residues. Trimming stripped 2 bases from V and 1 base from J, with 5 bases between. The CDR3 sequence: CASSLWSQETQYF. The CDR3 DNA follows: TGTGCCAGCAGTTTATGGTCCCAAGAGACCCAGTACTTC.

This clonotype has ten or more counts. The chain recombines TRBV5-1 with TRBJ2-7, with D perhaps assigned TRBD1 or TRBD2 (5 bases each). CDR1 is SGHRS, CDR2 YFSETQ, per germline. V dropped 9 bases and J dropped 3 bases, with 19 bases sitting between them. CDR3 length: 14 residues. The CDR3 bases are TGCGCCAACTACCTACCGTCGGGGCACTACGAGCAGTACTTC. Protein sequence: CANYLPSGHYEQYF.

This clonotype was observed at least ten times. Here the CDR3 reads CASRSGTGTTGELFF. As DNA, the CDR3 is TGTGCCAGCAGGTCCGGGACAGGGACCACCGGGGAGCTGTTTTTT. The chain employs TRBV12-3 or TRBV12-4 and TRBJ2-2; 9 positions match TRBD1. The length of the CDR3 is 15 residues. The ends lost 6 bases at V and 4 bases at J; junction bases unmatched: 6.

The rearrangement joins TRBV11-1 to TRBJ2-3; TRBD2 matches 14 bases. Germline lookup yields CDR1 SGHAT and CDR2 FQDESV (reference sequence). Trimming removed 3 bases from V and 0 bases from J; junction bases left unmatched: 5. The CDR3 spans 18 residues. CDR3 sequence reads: CASSLTSGRDSSTDTQYF. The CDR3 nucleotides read TGTGCCAGCAGCTTGACTAGCGGGAGGGATTCTAGCACAGATACGCAGTATTTT.

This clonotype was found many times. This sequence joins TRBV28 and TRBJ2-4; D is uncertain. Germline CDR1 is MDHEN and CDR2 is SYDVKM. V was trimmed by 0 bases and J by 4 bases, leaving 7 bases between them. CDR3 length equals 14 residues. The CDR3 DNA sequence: TGTGCCAGCAGTTTATGGTCGGAAAAAAACATTCAGTACTTC. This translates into CASSLWSEKNIQYF.

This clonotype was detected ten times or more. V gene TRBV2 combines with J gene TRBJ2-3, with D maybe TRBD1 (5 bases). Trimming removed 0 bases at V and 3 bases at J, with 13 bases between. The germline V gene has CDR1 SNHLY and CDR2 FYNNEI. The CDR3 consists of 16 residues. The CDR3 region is CASSEASGARTDTQYF. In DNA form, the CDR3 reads TGTGCCAGCAGTGAAGCGAGTGGGGCACGAACAGATACGCAGTATTTT.

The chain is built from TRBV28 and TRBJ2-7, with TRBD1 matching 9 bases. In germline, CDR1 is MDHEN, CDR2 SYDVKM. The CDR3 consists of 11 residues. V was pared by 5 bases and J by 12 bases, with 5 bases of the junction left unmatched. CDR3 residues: CASSPGQGGYF. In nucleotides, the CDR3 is TGTGCCAGCAGTCCGGGACAGGGAGGGTACTTC.

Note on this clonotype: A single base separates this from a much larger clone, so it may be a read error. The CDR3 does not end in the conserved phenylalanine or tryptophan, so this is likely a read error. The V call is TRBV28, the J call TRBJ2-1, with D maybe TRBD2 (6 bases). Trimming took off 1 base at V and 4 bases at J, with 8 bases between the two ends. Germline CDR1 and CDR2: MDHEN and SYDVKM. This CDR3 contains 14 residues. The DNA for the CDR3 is TGTGCCAGCAGTTTATCCGGGAGTTACAATGAGCAGTTCTGC. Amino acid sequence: CASSLSGSYNEQFC.

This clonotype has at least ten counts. The CDR3 sequence: CASSPHEDTQYF. The CDR3 DNA reads as TGCGCCAGCAGCCCACACGAAGATACGCAGTATTTT. This sequence joins TRBV5-1 and TRBJ2-3; no firm D call. CDR1 and CDR2 from the germline V gene are SGHRS and YFSETQ. The CDR3 length is 12 residues. The ends were cut back, 4 bases at V and 5 bases at J, with 8 bases in the middle.

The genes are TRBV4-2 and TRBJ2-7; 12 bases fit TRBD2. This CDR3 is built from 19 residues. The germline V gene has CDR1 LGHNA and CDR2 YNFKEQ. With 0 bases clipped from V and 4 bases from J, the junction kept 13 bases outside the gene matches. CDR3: CASSQEGGKLAGGWYEQYF. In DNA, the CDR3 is TGTGCCAGCAGCCAAGAAGGGGGAAAACTAGCGGGAGGTTGGTACGAGCAGTACTTC.

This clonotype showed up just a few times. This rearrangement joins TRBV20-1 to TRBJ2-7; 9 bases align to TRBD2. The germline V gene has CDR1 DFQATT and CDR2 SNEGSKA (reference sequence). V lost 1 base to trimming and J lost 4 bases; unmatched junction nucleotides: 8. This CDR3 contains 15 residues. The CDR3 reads CSARGAAGGPYEQYF. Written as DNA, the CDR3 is TGCAGTGCTAGAGGGGCAGCGGGAGGTCCTTACGAGCAGTACTTC.

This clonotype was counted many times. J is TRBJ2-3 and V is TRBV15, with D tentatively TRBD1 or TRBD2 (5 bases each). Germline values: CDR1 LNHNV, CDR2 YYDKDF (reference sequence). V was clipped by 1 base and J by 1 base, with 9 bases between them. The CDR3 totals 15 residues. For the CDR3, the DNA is TGTGCCACCAGCAGAGTCTTGGGGGGCACAGATACGCAGTATTTT. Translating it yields CATSRVLGGTDTQYF.